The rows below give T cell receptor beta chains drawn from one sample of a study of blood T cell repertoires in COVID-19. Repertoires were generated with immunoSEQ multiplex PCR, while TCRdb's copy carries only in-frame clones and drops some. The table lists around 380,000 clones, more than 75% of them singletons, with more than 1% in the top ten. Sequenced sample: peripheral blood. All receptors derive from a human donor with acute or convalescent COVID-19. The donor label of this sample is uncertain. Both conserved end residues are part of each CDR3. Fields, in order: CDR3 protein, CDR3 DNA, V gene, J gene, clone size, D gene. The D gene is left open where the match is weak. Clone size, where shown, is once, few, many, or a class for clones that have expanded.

CDR3aa: CSVGRSEQFF
CDR3nt: TGCAGCGTTGGCCGGTCTGAGCAGTTCTTC
v_gene: TRBV29-1
j_gene: TRBJ2-1
abundance: -
d_gene: -

CDR3aa: CASSLAGFVSYNEQFF
CDR3nt: TGTGCCAGCAGCTTAGCTGGCTTTGTCTCCTACAATGAGCAGTTCTTC
v_gene: TRBV7-9
j_gene: TRBJ2-1
abundance: -
d_gene: -

CDR3aa: CASRGTLNTGELFF
CDR3nt: TGTGCCAGCAGAGGGACACTTAACACCGGGGAGCTGTTTTTT
v_gene: TRBV27
j_gene: TRBJ2-2
abundance: -
d_gene: -

CDR3aa: CASSYSGTGVYYGYTF
CDR3nt: TGTGCCAGCAGTTACTCGGGGACAGGGGTGTACTATGGCTACACCTTC
v_gene: TRBV6-5
j_gene: TRBJ1-2
abundance: -
d_gene: TRBD1

CDR3aa: CASSLTYLSGSHNEQFF
CDR3nt: TGTGCCAGCAGCTTAACCTATCTTAGCGGGAGCCACAATGAGCAGTTCTTC
v_gene: TRBV11-2
j_gene: TRBJ2-1
abundance: -
d_gene: TRBD2

CDR3aa: CASRAPTGYNEKLFF
CDR3nt: TGTGCCAGCAGGGCACCCACAGGGTATAATGAAAAACTGTTTTTT
v_gene: TRBV6-5
j_gene: TRBJ1-4
abundance: -
d_gene: -

CDR3aa: CASKSLREGQYNEQFF
CDR3nt: TGTGCCAGCAAGTCGCTGCGGGAGGGCCAGTACAATGAGCAGTTCTTC
v_gene: TRBV27
j_gene: TRBJ2-1
abundance: -
d_gene: TRBD2

CDR3aa: CASTPTAAGPNEQFF
CDR3nt: TGTGCCAGTACCCCAACGGCGGCGGGTCCGAATGAGCAGTTCTTC
v_gene: TRBV19
j_gene: TRBJ2-1
abundance: -
d_gene: -

CDR3aa: CASSDRGTVGTQYF
CDR3nt: TGTGCCAGCAGTGACAGAGGGACAGTCGGGACCCAGTACTTC
v_gene: TRBV6-1
j_gene: TRBJ2-5
abundance: -
d_gene: TRBD1

CDR3aa: CASSADRGRGREKLFF
CDR3nt: TGCGCCAGCAGCGCTGACAGGGGGCGAGGCAGGGAAAAACTGTTTTTT
v_gene: TRBV4-1
j_gene: TRBJ1-4
abundance: -
d_gene: TRBD1

CDR3aa: CACAIAGTTDTQYF
CDR3nt: TGTGCCTGTGCCATAGCGGGAACCACAGATACGCAGTATTTT
v_gene: TRBV30
j_gene: TRBJ2-3
abundance: -
d_gene: TRBD2

CDR3aa: CASGQSNQPQHF
CDR3nt: TGTGCCAGTGGACAGAGTAATCAGCCCCAGCATTTT
v_gene: TRBV28
j_gene: TRBJ1-5
abundance: -
d_gene: -

CDR3aa: CASSLDSGYTF
CDR3nt: TGTGCCAGCAGTCTGGACAGTGGCTACACCTTC
v_gene: TRBV5-8
j_gene: TRBJ1-2
abundance: -
d_gene: -

CDR3aa: CASSEHRQGAYGYTF
CDR3nt: TGTGCCAGCAGTGAGCACAGACAGGGTGCCTATGGCTACACCTTC
v_gene: TRBV6-1
j_gene: TRBJ1-2
abundance: -
d_gene: TRBD1

CDR3aa: CASSPLQGSYGYTF
CDR3nt: TGTGCCAGCAGCCCCTTACAGGGATCCTATGGCTACACCTTC
v_gene: TRBV3-1/TRBV3-2
j_gene: TRBJ1-2
abundance: -
d_gene: -

CDR3aa: CASNLGLSSYEQYF
CDR3nt: TGTGCCAGCAACCTGGGACTATCCTCCTACGAGCAGTACTTC
v_gene: TRBV5-6
j_gene: TRBJ2-7
abundance: -
d_gene: TRBD2

CDR3aa: CASSSRGRGSYNEQFF
CDR3nt: TGTGCCAGCAGCTCCAGGGGCAGGGGCTCCTACAATGAGCAGTTCTTC
v_gene: TRBV7-2
j_gene: TRBJ2-1
abundance: -
d_gene: -

CDR3aa: CASSSKGGGTGELFF
CDR3nt: TGTGCCAGCAGTAGCAAGGGTGGCGGGACCGGGGAGCTGTTTTTT
v_gene: TRBV2
j_gene: TRBJ2-2
abundance: -
d_gene: -

CDR3aa: CASSAGISYEQYF
CDR3nt: TGTGCCAGCAGCGCCGGGATATCCTACGAGCAGTACTTC
v_gene: TRBV7-9
j_gene: TRBJ2-7
abundance: few
d_gene: -

CDR3aa: CASSYSSGNQPQHF
CDR3nt: TGTGCCAGCAGTTACTCATCAGGCAATCAGCCCCAGCATTTT
v_gene: TRBV6-5
j_gene: TRBJ1-5
abundance: -
d_gene: -

CDR3aa: CASSHTDRPSYEQYF
CDR3nt: TGTGCCAGCAGTCACACGGACAGACCCTCCTACGAGCAGTACTTC
v_gene: TRBV6-6
j_gene: TRBJ2-7
abundance: -
d_gene: -

CDR3aa: CASSLAALSGGARETQYF
CDR3nt: TGTGCCAGCAGCCTCGCTGCACTTAGCGGGGGGGCCCGAGAGACCCAGTACTTC
v_gene: TRBV7-6
j_gene: TRBJ2-5
abundance: -
d_gene: TRBD2

CDR3aa: CASRSRQATNEKLFF
CDR3nt: TGTGCCAGCAGGTCCCGACAAGCAACTAATGAAAAACTGTTTTTT
v_gene: TRBV2
j_gene: TRBJ1-4
abundance: few
d_gene: -

CDR3aa: CASSPRLLAVGKETQYF
CDR3nt: TGTGCCAGCAGCCCACGACTACTAGCAGTGGGTAAAGAGACCCAGTACTTC
v_gene: TRBV5-8
j_gene: TRBJ2-5
abundance: -
d_gene: -

CDR3aa: CASSEGGGLANTGELFF
CDR3nt: TGCGCCAGCAGTGAAGGAGGGGGCCTCGCGAACACCGGGGAGCTGTTTTTT
v_gene: TRBV10-2
j_gene: TRBJ2-2
abundance: -
d_gene: -

CDR3aa: CASRTMTGVNTYGYTF
CDR3nt: TGTGCCAGCAGAACAATGACAGGGGTTAATACCTATGGCTACACCTTC
v_gene: TRBV4-2
j_gene: TRBJ1-2
abundance: -
d_gene: TRBD1

CDR3aa: CASRYRLNTEAFF
CDR3nt: TGTGCCAGCAGGTACAGGTTGAACACTGAAGCTTTCTTT
v_gene: TRBV2
j_gene: TRBJ1-1
abundance: -
d_gene: -

CDR3aa: CASSPGQGARGNTIYF
CDR3nt: TGTGCCAGCAGCCCGGGTCAGGGGGCAAGAGGAAACACCATATATTTT
v_gene: TRBV5-4
j_gene: TRBJ1-3
abundance: -
d_gene: TRBD1

CDR3aa: CASSPLTGDNTEAFF
CDR3nt: TGTGCCAGCTCACCTCTGACAGGGGATAACACTGAAGCTTTCTTT
v_gene: TRBV18
j_gene: TRBJ1-1
abundance: once
d_gene: TRBD1

CDR3aa: CASSERGQSNEKLFF
CDR3nt: TGTGCCAGCAGTGAACGGGGACAGTCTAATGAAAAACTGTTTTTT
v_gene: TRBV2
j_gene: TRBJ1-4
abundance: -
d_gene: TRBD1

CDR3aa: CASSQELFSGSGNEQFF
CDR3nt: TGTGCCAGCAGCCAAGAGCTATTTAGCGGGAGTGGAAATGAGCAGTTCTTC
v_gene: TRBV14
j_gene: TRBJ2-1
abundance: -
d_gene: TRBD2

CDR3aa: CASSIPDSRNTGELFF
CDR3nt: TGTGCCAGCAGCATACCGGACAGCAGAAACACCGGGGAGCTGTTTTTT
v_gene: TRBV21-1
j_gene: TRBJ2-2
abundance: -
d_gene: -

CDR3aa: CASSPLRDLDDEQFF
CDR3nt: TGTGCCAGCAGCCCACTCAGGGACTTGGACGATGAGCAGTTCTTC
v_gene: TRBV7-9
j_gene: TRBJ2-1
abundance: -
d_gene: -

CDR3aa: CASRASGRSYNEQFF
CDR3nt: TGTGCCAGCAGAGCCAGCGGGAGATCCTACAATGAGCAGTTCTTC
v_gene: TRBV7-2
j_gene: TRBJ2-1
abundance: few
d_gene: TRBD2

CDR3aa: CASAEQGLYTEAFF
CDR3nt: TGCGCCAGCGCGGAACAGGGTCTCTACACTGAAGCTTTCTTT
v_gene: TRBV5-1
j_gene: TRBJ1-1
abundance: -
d_gene: -

CDR3aa: CASIPSGRAGDTQYF
CDR3nt: TGTGCCAGTATACCTAGCGGGAGGGCCGGAGATACGCAGTATTTT
v_gene: TRBV19
j_gene: TRBJ2-3
abundance: -
d_gene: TRBD2

CDR3aa: CASSDHRFGNYGYTF
CDR3nt: TGTGCCAGCAGTGACCACAGGTTCGGGAACTATGGCTACACCTTC
v_gene: TRBV6-4
j_gene: TRBJ1-2
abundance: -
d_gene: -

CDR3aa: CSAKFSTEAFF
CDR3nt: TGCAGTGCTAAGTTTAGCACTGAAGCTTTCTTT
v_gene: TRBV20-1
j_gene: TRBJ1-1
abundance: -
d_gene: -

CDR3aa: CASRSGGAYEQYF
CDR3nt: TGTGCCAGCAGAAGCGGGGGGGCCTACGAGCAGTACTTC
v_gene: TRBV28
j_gene: TRBJ2-7
abundance: -
d_gene: TRBD2

CDR3aa: CASSKVGQTNTEAFF
CDR3nt: TGTGCCAGCAGCAAAGTAGGACAGACGAACACTGAAGCTTTCTTT
v_gene: TRBV21-1
j_gene: TRBJ1-1
abundance: -
d_gene: -

CDR3aa: CASSLSREAFF
CDR3nt: TGTGCCAGCAGTTTATCCAGGGAAGCTTTCTTT
v_gene: TRBV28
j_gene: TRBJ1-1
abundance: -
d_gene: -

CDR3aa: CASSLDREKLFF
CDR3nt: TGTGCCAGCAGCTTAGACAGGGAAAAACTGTTTTTT
v_gene: TRBV11-2
j_gene: TRBJ1-4
abundance: -
d_gene: -

CDR3aa: CAARIPGANVLTF
CDR3nt: TGTGCCGCGCGCATACCTGGGGCCAACGTCCTGACTTTC
v_gene: TRBV19
j_gene: TRBJ2-6
abundance: -
d_gene: -

CDR3aa: CASSGQQKETQYF
CDR3nt: TGCGCCAGCAGCGGACAACAAAAAGAGACCCAGTACTTC
v_gene: TRBV5-1
j_gene: TRBJ2-5
abundance: -
d_gene: -

CDR3aa: CSASDRNSPLHF
CDR3nt: TGCAGTGCCAGTGACAGAAATTCACCCCTCCACTTT
v_gene: TRBV20-1
j_gene: TRBJ1-6
abundance: -
d_gene: -

CDR3aa: CASSQETSGRWYEQYF
CDR3nt: TGTGCCAGCAGCCAAGAGACTAGCGGGAGGTGGTACGAGCAGTACTTC
v_gene: TRBV3-1/TRBV3-2
j_gene: TRBJ2-7
abundance: -
d_gene: TRBD2

CDR3aa: CASIYKGQGSSGYTF
CDR3nt: TGTGCCAGCATCTACAAGGGGCAGGGGTCTTCTGGCTACACCTTC
v_gene: TRBV28
j_gene: TRBJ1-2
abundance: -
d_gene: -

CDR3aa: CASSLWGQSLAKNIQYF
CDR3nt: TGTGCCAGCAGTTTATGGGGACAGAGTCTAGCCAAAAACATTCAGTACTTC
v_gene: TRBV28
j_gene: TRBJ2-4
abundance: -
d_gene: TRBD1

CDR3aa: CASSRGRAYEQYF
CDR3nt: TGCGCCAGCAGTCGCGGGAGGGCCTACGAGCAGTACTTC
v_gene: TRBV10-2
j_gene: TRBJ2-7
abundance: once
d_gene: TRBD2

CDR3aa: CASSRVASGIYYNEQFF
CDR3nt: TGTGCCAGCAGCCGAGTGGCTAGCGGGATTTATTACAATGAGCAGTTCTTC
v_gene: TRBV7-8
j_gene: TRBJ2-1
abundance: -
d_gene: TRBD2

CDR3aa: CASSRQPSGELFF
CDR3nt: TGTGCCAGCAGTAGACAGCCCTCCGGGGAGCTGTTTTTT
v_gene: TRBV6-5
j_gene: TRBJ2-2
abundance: -
d_gene: -

CDR3aa: CASSGRDEQFF
CDR3nt: TGTGCCAGCAGTGGGCGGGATGAGCAGTTCTTC
v_gene: TRBV27
j_gene: TRBJ2-1
abundance: -
d_gene: -